The 22 T cell receptor beta chains reported below all come from one sample, sequenced in a study of T cell clonality in common variable immunodeficiency. The method was immunoSEQ multiplex PCR; TCRdb's version includes in-frame clones alone and lacks a portion of them. This repertoire holds 55,000 to 65,000 clones, and none appear only once. The specimen sequenced was peripheral blood mononuclear cells. These receptors all come from a person aged 18 to 75 in good health.

This clone was recorded at least ten times. The sequenced fragment ends 3 residues before the CDR3 boundary, so the rest is inferred from the germline J gene. This chain connects TRBV20-1 to TRBJ2-5; D may be TRBD2 (7 bases). V was clipped by 4 bases and J by 5 bases, with 20 bases between them. This CDR3 has 15 amino acids. Germline V CDR1 and CDR2: DFQATT, SNEGSKA (reference sequence). The CDR3 loop reads CSAMTGGPSQETQYF. CDR3 DNA, as far as it was read: TGCAGTGCTATGACGGGGGGCCCTTCTCAGGAGACC.

This clone appeared many times. The read halts 3 residues ahead of the CDR3 end, with the missing end drawn from the germline J gene. This chain uses TRBV18 with TRBJ1-2; the match to TRBD1 covers 7 bases. The ends lost 3 bases at V and 5 bases at J; junction bases unmatched: 3. Germline V gene data show CDR1 as KGHSH and CDR2 as LQKENI. This CDR3 comprises 13 residues. Incomplete CDR3 DNA: TGTGCCAGCTCACCGTCAGGGGGGTATGGC. This codes for CASSPSGGYG. The whole CDR3 reads CASSPSGGYGYTF.

This clone appeared many times. The CDR3 end lies 3 residues beyond the end of the read and is filled in from the germline J gene. The rearrangement joins TRBV19 to TRBJ2-5; TRBD2 matches 13 bases. The CDR3 runs 15 residues. V shed 4 bases, J shed 5 bases, and the junction held 4 bases outside the gene matches. From germline, CDR1 is LNHDA and CDR2 SQIVND (reference sequence). CDR3: CASSRLAGGWETQYF. Partial CDR3 DNA: TGTGCCAGTAGTAGACTAGCGGGAGGCTGGGAGACC.

This clone occurred many times. CDR3 DNA (partial): TGCGCCAGCAGCTTGGGGACAGGGGGACAAGCG. Encoded protein: CASSLGTGGQA. The whole CDR3 protein is CASSLGTGGQAQYF. V and J are TRBV5-1 and TRBJ2-3; 10 bases fit TRBD1. Read sequence stops 3 residues before the CDR3 end, and the germline J gene provides the missing end. This CDR3 region has 14 residues. Germline V CDR1 and CDR2: SGHRS, YFSETQ.

This clone was counted ten times or more. Coverage ceases 3 residues before the CDR3 finishes, and the germline J gene fills in the end. V gene TRBV29-1 combines with J gene TRBJ1-1; unclear D gene. There are 13 residues in the CDR3. The V and J ends lost 4 bases and 1 base respectively, with 10 bases between them. Looked up from germline, CDR1 is SQVTM and CDR2 is ANQGSEA. The CDR3 DNA, read in part, is TGCAGCGTTGCCGCGGCAGCGAACACTGAA. Translated: CSVAAAANTE. The entire CDR3 sequence reads CSVAAAANTEAFF.

This clone has a count of ten or more. The CDR3 end falls 3 residues outside the read, so it is completed with the germline J gene. The V call is TRBV7-2, the J call TRBJ1-2; 7 positions match TRBD1. The CDR3 covers 15 residues. The V gene's germline CDR1 is SGHTA and CDR2 FQGNSA. V trimming: 1 base; J trimming: 4 bases; junction bases outside the gene matches: 6. CDR3 bases read: TGTGCCAGCAGCTTAGGACAGGGCTTTACCTATGGC. Protein product: CASSLGQGFTYG. The full CDR3 is CASSLGQGFTYGYTF.

This clone occurred many times. The CDR3 end is not reached by the read, which stops 3 residues before it; the germline J gene fills it in. The rearrangement uses TRBV7-2 and TRBJ1-1; D uncertain. CDR1 is SGHTA, CDR2 FQGNSA, per germline. The CDR3 spans 13 residues. V shed 1 base and J shed 7 bases, with 10 bases lying between them. The part of the CDR3 DNA that was read is TGTGCCAGCAGCTTAGATCTGGGCCTTGAA. Translating gives CASSLDLGLE. The complete CDR3 protein is CASSLDLGLEAFF.

This clone has ten or more counts. The read falls 3 residues short of the CDR3 end, and the missing part is taken from the germline J gene. The chain links TRBV12-3 or TRBV12-4 to TRBJ1-5, with D tentatively TRBD1 (5 bases). Trimming took off 6 bases at V and 0 bases at J, with 12 bases between the two ends. This CDR3 is built from 15 residues. Incomplete CDR3 DNA: TGTGCCAGCAGCAAGGGGCAGATTAGCAATCAGCCC. Residues: CASSKGQISNQP. The full-length CDR3 reads as CASSKGQISNQPQHF.

This clone was counted many times. The sequenced fragment ends 3 residues before the CDR3 boundary, so the rest is inferred from the germline J gene. This chain joins TRBV4-1 and TRBJ1-2; 10 nucleotides match TRBD1. This CDR3 is built from 17 residues. From germline, CDR1 is MGHRA and CDR2 YSYEKL. Germline trimming cut 0 bases from V and 2 bases from J; bases unmatched to any gene: 6. CDR3 DNA, as far as it was read: TGCGCCAGCAGCCAAGATCCGGGACAGGGGAGGAACTATGGC. This translates into CASSQDPGQGRNYG. The whole CDR3 is CASSQDPGQGRNYGYTF.

Many counts were recorded for this clone. The read terminates 3 residues ahead of where the CDR3 ends, so the germline J gene completes it. This sequence joins TRBV7-8 and TRBJ2-1; D possibly corresponds to TRBD1 (6 bases). The V gene lost 1 base and the J gene lost 1 base, with 11 bases spanning the gap. Germline assignment: CDR1 SGHVS and CDR2 FQNEAQ. The CDR3 runs to 16 residues. CDR3 bases read: TGTGCCAGCAGCTTAGTCGAGACAGGTTCCTACAATGAG. Its translation: CASSLVETGSYNE. The entire CDR3 sequence reads CASSLVETGSYNEQFF.

This clone came up many times. The CDR3 end falls 3 residues outside the read, so it is completed with the germline J gene. V usage is TRBV4-1 and J usage is TRBJ2-7, with TRBD2 matching over 10 bases. The V gene's germline CDR1 is MGHRA and CDR2 YSYEKL. The V gene end was trimmed by 1 base and the J gene end by 0 bases; junction bases not matched to a gene: 3. This CDR3 spans 16 amino acids. The CDR3 spells CASSQGGTSVSYEQYF. Incomplete CDR3 DNA: TGCGCCAGCAGCCAAGGCGGGACTAGCGTCTCCTACGAG.

This clone was detected many times. Sequencing ends 3 residues short of the CDR3 end; the germline J gene provides the rest. The rearrangement links TRBV5-1 to TRBJ2-5, with 10 bases aligning to TRBD1. The germline CDR1 and CDR2 sequences are SGHRS and YFSETQ. With 3 bases clipped from V and 5 bases from J, the junction kept 7 bases outside the gene matches. The length of the CDR3 is 15 residues. The CDR3 bases that were read are TGCGCCAGCAGCTCCCGACAGGGGGCGAGGGAGACC. This codes for CASSSRQGARET. The full CDR3 reads CASSSRQGARETQYF.

This clone was counted at least ten times. The CDR3 goes on 3 residues after the read ends, and that part is filled in from the germline J gene. The rearrangement uses TRBV24-1 and TRBJ2-3, with TRBD2 matching over 7 bases. The germline V gene encodes CDR1 KGHDR and CDR2 SFDVKD. The trim removed 4 bases at V and 2 bases at J, leaving 8 bases unmatched. The CDR3 spans 16 residues. This CDR3 reads CATSETGTTYTDTQYF. The covered CDR3 bases are TGTGCCACCAGTGAGACCGGGACTACCTACACAGATACG.

This clone came up many times. CDR3 DNA, as far as it was read: TGTGCCAGCAGTTACTGGGCACTAGCGAGTGGTAACAATGAG. This translates into CASSYWALASGNNE. The full CDR3 protein reads CASSYWALASGNNEQFF. The chain couples TRBV6-2 or TRBV6-3 to TRBJ2-1, with 7 bases matching TRBD2. Read sequence stops 3 residues before the CDR3 end, and the germline J gene provides the missing end. The CDR3 has 17 amino acids. Losses at the gene ends were 1 base for V and 5 bases for J; bases not matched to a gene: 11. Germline V gene lookup returns CDR1 MNHEY and CDR2 SVGEGT.

This clone was observed at least ten times. The CDR3 end falls 3 residues outside the read, so it is completed with the germline J gene. V is TRBV20-1 and J is TRBJ2-6; 14 bases are shared with TRBD2. This CDR3 has 17 residues. V shed 6 bases, J shed 2 bases, and the junction held 6 bases outside the gene matches. The germline gives CDR1 DFQATT, CDR2 SNEGSKA (reference sequence). This chain's CDR3 is CSADPGLAGAGANVLTF. CDR3 DNA (partial): TGCAGTGCGGACCCGGGACTAGCGGGAGCTGGGGCCAACGTC.

This clone was observed at least ten times. The chain's CDR3 is CASSSWTGAANEKLFF. CDR3 DNA (partial): TGTGCCAGCAGTTCCTGGACAGGGGCAGCTAATGAAAAA. The chain carries TRBV28 and TRBJ1-4; 9 nucleotides agree with TRBD1. The read finishes 3 residues shy of the CDR3 end, and the germline J gene is used to complete it. Germline V lookup: CDR1 MDHEN, CDR2 SYDVKM. The CDR3 has 16 residues. Trimming cost V 4 bases and J 3 bases; bases outside gene matches: 6.

In its sample, this clone was seen many times. The CDR3 is cut off 3 residues early in the read; its end comes from the germline J gene. The chain uses TRBV19 and TRBJ2-3, with 8 bases matching TRBD1. CDR3 length: 16 amino acids. Unmatched junction bases numbered 4, after V lost 1 base and J lost 1 base. Germline lookup yields CDR1 LNHDA and CDR2 SQIVND (reference sequence). The DNA read from the CDR3 is TGTGCCAGTAGTATAGGGACAGGGTTTGGCACAGATACG. Its protein product is CASSIGTGFGTDT. The complete CDR3 protein is CASSIGTGFGTDTQYF.

This clone was recorded at least ten times. The read ends 3 residues early relative to the CDR3; the germline J gene fills the gap. This rearrangement joins TRBV19 to TRBJ2-5; no clear D gene. This CDR3 spans 14 amino acids. The V end was cut by 0 bases, the J end by 2 bases, with 7 bases between. Per germline, CDR1 LNHDA and CDR2 SQIVND (reference sequence). The CDR3 bases that were read are TGTGCCAGTAGTATAGAGGTACAACAAGAGACC. Residues: CASSIEVQQET. The whole CDR3 sequence is CASSIEVQQETQYF.

This clone was detected a few times. The read finishes 3 residues shy of the CDR3 end, and the germline J gene is used to complete it. V gene TRBV5-1 combines with J gene TRBJ1-2; D gene unclear. CDR3 size: 14 residues. Germline CDR1 reads SGHRS; CDR2 reads YFSETQ. CDR3 DNA, as far as it was read: TGCGCCAGCAGCTCCGAGCGCGCCTACAATGAC. Residues: CASSSERAYND. The full CDR3 is CASSSERAYNDYTF.

At least ten counts were recorded for this clone. The CDR3 end is not reached by the read, which stops 3 residues before it; the germline J gene fills it in. The chain recombines TRBV20-1 with TRBJ2-1, with 9 bases matching TRBD2. The CDR3 covers 14 residues. Germline CDR1 reads DFQATT; CDR2 reads SNEGSKA (reference sequence). V gave up 4 bases and J gave up 6 bases; unmatched junction bases: 7. This chain's CDR3 is CSAIGTSRRNEQFF. CDR3 DNA, as far as it was read: TGCAGTGCTATCGGGACTAGCAGGCGCAATGAG.

This clone was counted many times. The read stops 3 residues short of the end of the CDR3; the missing end is completed from the germline J gene. The rearrangement uses TRBV6-1 and TRBJ2-5, with 13 bases matching TRBD2. Germline CDR1 is MNHNS and CDR2 is SASEGT. The CDR3 totals 16 residues. V was pared by 1 base and J by 4 bases, with 3 bases of the junction left unmatched. Incomplete CDR3 DNA: TGTGCCAGCAGTGAAGGGACTAGCGGGAGTCGAGAGACC. Translated, it gives CASSEGTSGSRET. The entire CDR3 protein reads CASSEGTSGSRETQYF.

This clone was seen repeatedly, ten times or more. The read stops 3 residues short of the end of the CDR3; the missing end is completed from the germline J gene. This chain joins TRBV18 and TRBJ1-4, with 11 bases lining up with TRBD1. The CDR3 has 16 amino acids. Trimming cost V 4 bases and J 2 bases; bases outside gene matches: 3. Germline-derived CDR1 and CDR2 are KGHSH and LQKENI. The CDR3 protein is CASSLGQGATNEKLFF. The sequenced part of the CDR3 DNA is TGTGCCAGCTCACTTGGACAGGGGGCGACTAATGAAAAA.